What follows are 15 T cell receptor beta chains derived from one specimen sequenced in a study of shared clonotypes between healthy human individuals. The method was immunoSEQ multiplex PCR; TCRdb's version includes in-frame clones alone and lacks a portion of them. The sample yields roughly 1.4 million clones, approximately 98.5% seen once. Sequenced sample: naive CD4+ T cells sorted from blood. Subset here: CD45RA+ positively selected. The receptors derive from a man aged 25-45 years in good health.

This chain joins TRBV5-1 and TRBJ2-7, with TRBD1 as a possible D gene (5 bases). The CDR3 is 15 residues long. The V gene lost 4 bases and the J gene lost 2 bases, with 16 bases spanning the gap. Germline CDR1 reads SGHRS; CDR2 reads YFSETQ. CDR3 DNA: TGCGCCAGCAGCCCGCAACAGGACCGAACCTACGAGCAGTACTTC. Encoded protein: CASSPQQDRTYEQYF.

The V and J genes are TRBV27 and TRBJ1-2, with TRBD1 identical over 7 bases. J lost 5 bases, V lost 5 bases, and 11 bases had no gene match. Germline values: CDR1 MNHEY, CDR2 SMNVEV (reference sequence). This CDR3 comprises 15 residues. CDR3 bases: TGTGCCAGCAGTCCGCTCGACAGGGTGGGGTATGGCTACACCTTC. This gives the protein CASSPLDRVGYGYTF.

With regard to this clone: One junction end disagrees with the germline gene, perhaps due to a read error. This rearrangement joins TRBV19 to TRBJ2-7; D remains unclear. Looked up from germline, CDR1 is LNHDA and CDR2 is SQIVND (reference sequence). The CDR3 contains 11 residues. CDR3 in amino acids: CASRFDGLWHF. The CDR3 DNA sequence: TGTGCCAGTAGATTCGACGGCCTGTGGCACTTC.

The V call is TRBV5-1, the J call TRBJ2-5; 11 bases are shared with TRBD1. This CDR3 is 14 amino acids long. V lost 5 bases, J lost 5 bases, and 5 bases stayed unmatched. Germline-derived CDR1 and CDR2 are SGHRS and YFSETQ. This CDR3 is CASRRTGGRETQYF. The CDR3 DNA sequence: TGCGCCAGCAGACGGACAGGGGGCAGGGAGACCCAGTACTTC.

This sequence joins TRBV6-6 and TRBJ2-4; TRBD1 might be the D (6 bases). V lost 6 bases to trimming and J lost 5 bases, with 17 bases between them. Germline V gives CDR1 MNHNY, CDR2 SVGAGI (reference sequence). The CDR3 covers 15 residues. CDR3 amino acids: CASRYTGTFQNIQYF. CDR3 nucleotide sequence: TGTGCCAGCAGGTACACCGGGACATTCCAAAACATTCAGTACTTC.

The DNA for the CDR3 is TGTGCCAGCAGTTACACGGGGCAGGTAGCCTACGAGCAGTACTTC. Amino acids: CASSYTGQVAYEQYF. V gene TRBV6-6 combines with J gene TRBJ2-7; D is perhaps TRBD1 or TRBD2 (5 bases each). The V gene lost 2 bases and the J gene lost 2 bases, with 13 bases spanning the gap. This CDR3 contains 15 residues. The germline CDR1 and CDR2 sequences are MNHNY and SVGAGI (reference sequence).

The V and J genes are TRBV5-8 and TRBJ2-7, with 9 bases that match TRBD1. Germline V gene data show CDR1 as SGHTS and CDR2 as YDEGEE. CDR3 length: 15 amino acids. V dropped 5 bases and J dropped 5; count of bases not matched to a gene: 11. CDR3 loop: CASRAATQGAHEQYF. The CDR3 nucleotides read TGTGCCAGCAGAGCGGCTACACAGGGGGCTCACGAGCAGTACTTC.

The chain joins TRBV4-3 to TRBJ2-3, with TRBD2 identical over 7 bases. J was trimmed by 2 bases and V by 3 bases; bases with no gene match: 11. CDR1 is LGHNA, CDR2 YSLEER, per germline. The CDR3 has 17 residues. In DNA form, the CDR3 reads TGCGCCAGCAGCCAGGGCCCGGGAGCGGGAAACACAGATACGCAGTATTTT. It is translated as CASSQGPGAGNTDTQYF.

The genes are TRBV28 and TRBJ1-2; D uncertain. Trimming pared 3 bases from V and 8 bases from J, leaving 10 bases between. The CDR3 consists of 12 residues. In germline, CDR1 is MDHEN, CDR2 SYDVKM. CDR3 DNA: TGTGCCAGCAGTTTCCGGGCTCGGGGCTACACCTTC. Amino acid sequence: CASSFRARGYTF.

This clone was seen just once. The rearrangement uses TRBV6-5 and TRBJ1-1, with 11 positions matching TRBD1. Per germline, CDR1 MNHEY and CDR2 SVGAGI. The CDR3 consists of 15 residues. With 1 base clipped from V and 7 bases from J, the junction kept 5 bases outside the gene matches. The CDR3 is CASSYWDRGFSEAFF. In DNA, the CDR3 is TGTGCCAGCAGTTACTGGGACAGGGGGTTTAGTGAAGCTTTCTTT.

The chain carries TRBV5-5 and TRBJ2-7; 13 positions match TRBD2. Losses at the gene ends were 4 bases for V and 3 bases for J; bases not matched to a gene: 7. The CDR3 is made up of 16 amino acids. CDR1 SGHKS and CDR2 YYEKEE come from the germline V gene (reference sequence). The CDR3 reads CASSGPGLAGIYEQYF. Here the CDR3 DNA reads TGTGCCAGCAGCGGACCGGGACTAGCGGGGATCTACGAGCAGTACTTC. Supplemented by reference TRBV5-5 and TRBJ2-7, the full variable domain reads DAGVTQSPTHLIKTRGQQVTLRCSPISGHKSVSWYQQVLGQGPQFIFQYYEKEERGRGNFPDRFSARQFPNYSSELNVNALLLGDSALYLCASSGPGLAGIYEQYFGPGTRLTVT.

The CDR3 spells CASSPPSSSQETQYF. DNA for the CDR3: TGTGCCAGCTCACCACCTTCAAGCAGCCAAGAGACCCAGTACTTC. The J gene is TRBJ2-5, the V gene TRBV18; D is unresolved. Germline V gene data show CDR1 as KGHSH and CDR2 as LQKENI. The CDR3 spans 15 residues. V was shortened by 0 bases and J by 1 base, with 9 bases between the two germline ends.

The chain links TRBV18 to TRBJ1-3; 8 bases match TRBD1. The germline CDR1 and CDR2 sequences are KGHSH and LQKENI. The CDR3 length is 17 residues. With V trimmed by 0 bases and J by 5 bases, 9 bases remained unmatched. This chain's CDR3 is CASSPPLAGGSRNTIYF. CDR3 bases: TGTGCCAGCTCACCACCGTTGGCAGGGGGCAGTCGAAACACCATATATTTT.

To note about this clone: One end of the junction is discordant with germline, which a read error may explain. The CDR3 loop is CASRGEGAFSIF. The CDR3 nucleotides read TGTGCCAGCAGGGGGGAAGGGGCTTTCTCGATCTTC. The rearrangement links TRBV2 to TRBJ2-1; D may match TRBD1 or TRBD2 (5 bases each). Per germline, CDR1 SNHLY and CDR2 FYNNEI. The CDR3 spans 12 residues.

The genes are TRBV7-2 and TRBJ2-7; 7 bases agree with TRBD1. This CDR3 comprises 15 residues. Looked up from germline, CDR1 is SGHTA and CDR2 is FQGNSA. The V and J ends lost 4 bases and 3 bases, in that order; junction bases with no gene match: 9. The CDR3 reads CASSWVRGSDYEQYF. Written as DNA, the CDR3 is TGTGCCAGCAGCTGGGTCAGGGGGTCAGACTACGAGCAGTACTTC.